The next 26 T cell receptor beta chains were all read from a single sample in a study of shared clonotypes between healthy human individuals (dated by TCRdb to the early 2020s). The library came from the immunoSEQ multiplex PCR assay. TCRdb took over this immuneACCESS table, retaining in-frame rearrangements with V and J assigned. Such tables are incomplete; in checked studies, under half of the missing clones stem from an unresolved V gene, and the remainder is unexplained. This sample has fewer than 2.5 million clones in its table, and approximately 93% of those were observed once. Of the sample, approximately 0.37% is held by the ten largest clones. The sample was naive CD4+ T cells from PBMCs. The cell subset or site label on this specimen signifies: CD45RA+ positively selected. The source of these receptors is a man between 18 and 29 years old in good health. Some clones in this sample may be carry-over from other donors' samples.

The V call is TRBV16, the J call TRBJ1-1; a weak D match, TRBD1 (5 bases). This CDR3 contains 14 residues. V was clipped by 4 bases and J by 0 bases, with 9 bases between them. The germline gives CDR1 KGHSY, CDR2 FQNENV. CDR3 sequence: CASSLWGMNTEAFF. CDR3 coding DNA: TGTGCCAGCAGCCTCTGGGGCATGAACACTGAAGCTTTCTTT.

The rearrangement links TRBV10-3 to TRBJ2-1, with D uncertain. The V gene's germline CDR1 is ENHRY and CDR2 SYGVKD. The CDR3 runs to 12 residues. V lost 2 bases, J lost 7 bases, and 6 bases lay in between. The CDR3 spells CAISENSNEQFF. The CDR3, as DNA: TGTGCCATCAGTGAGAACTCAAATGAGCAGTTCTTC.

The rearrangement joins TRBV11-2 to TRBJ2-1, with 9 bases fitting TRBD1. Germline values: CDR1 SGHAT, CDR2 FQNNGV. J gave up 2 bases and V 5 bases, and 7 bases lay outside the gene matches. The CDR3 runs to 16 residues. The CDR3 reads CASSLTRTGAYNEQFF. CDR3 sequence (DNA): TGTGCCAGCAGCCTTACTAGGACAGGGGCCTACAATGAGCAGTTCTTC. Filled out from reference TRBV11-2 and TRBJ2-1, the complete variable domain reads EAGVAQSPRYKIIEKRQSVAFWCNPISGHATLYWYQQILGQGPKLLIQFQNNGVVDDSQLPKDRFSAERLKGVDSTLKIQPAKLEDSAVYLCASSLTRTGAYNEQFFGPGTRLTVL.

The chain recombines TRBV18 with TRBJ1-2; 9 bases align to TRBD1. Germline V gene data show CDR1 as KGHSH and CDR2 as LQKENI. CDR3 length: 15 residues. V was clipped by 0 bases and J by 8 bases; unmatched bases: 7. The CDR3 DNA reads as TGTGCCAGCTCACCACCAGGAAGGACAGGGGCCGGCTACACCTTC. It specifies CASSPPGRTGAGYTF.

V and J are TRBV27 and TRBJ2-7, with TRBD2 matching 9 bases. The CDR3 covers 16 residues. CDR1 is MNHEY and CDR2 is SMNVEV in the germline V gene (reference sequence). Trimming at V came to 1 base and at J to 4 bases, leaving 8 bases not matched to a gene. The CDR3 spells CASSLLGAGGDYEQYF. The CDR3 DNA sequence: TGTGCCAGCAGTTTATTGGGGGCGGGAGGGGATTACGAGCAGTACTTC.

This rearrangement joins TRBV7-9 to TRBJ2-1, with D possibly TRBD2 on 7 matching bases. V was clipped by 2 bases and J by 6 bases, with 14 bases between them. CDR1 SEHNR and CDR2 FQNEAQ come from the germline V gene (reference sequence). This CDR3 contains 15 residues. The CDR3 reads CASSLRGAVFNEQFF. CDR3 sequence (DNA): TGTGCCAGCAGCTTACGGGGGGCGGTTTTCAATGAGCAGTTCTTC.

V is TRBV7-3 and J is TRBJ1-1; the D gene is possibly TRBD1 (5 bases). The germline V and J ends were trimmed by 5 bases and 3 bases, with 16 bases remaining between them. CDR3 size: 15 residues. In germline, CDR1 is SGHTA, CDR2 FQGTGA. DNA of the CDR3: TGTGCCAGCAGCCCGGGGCCCGGCGAGTACACTGAAGCTTTCTTT. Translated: CASSPGPGEYTEAFF. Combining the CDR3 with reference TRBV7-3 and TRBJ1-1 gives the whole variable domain GAGVSQTPSNKVTEKGKYVELRCDPISGHTALYWYRQSLGQGPEFLIYFQGTGAADDSGLPNDRFFAVRPEGSVSTLKIQRTERGDSAVYLCASSPGPGEYTEAFFGQGTRLTVV.

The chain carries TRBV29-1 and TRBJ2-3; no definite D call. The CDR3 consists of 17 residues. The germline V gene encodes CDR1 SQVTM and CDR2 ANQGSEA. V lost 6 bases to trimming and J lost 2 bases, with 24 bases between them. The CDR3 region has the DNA TGCAGCGTCGCCACGCACCTCACGGTACCGCCCACAGATACGCAGTATTTT. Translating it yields CSVATHLTVPPTDTQYF.

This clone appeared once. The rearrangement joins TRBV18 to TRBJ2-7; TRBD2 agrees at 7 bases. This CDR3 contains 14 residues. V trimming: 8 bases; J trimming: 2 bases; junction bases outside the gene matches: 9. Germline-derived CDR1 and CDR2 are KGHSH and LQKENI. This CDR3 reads CASASGISAYEQYF. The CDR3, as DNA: TGTGCCAGCGCAAGCGGGATATCAGCCTACGAGCAGTACTTC.

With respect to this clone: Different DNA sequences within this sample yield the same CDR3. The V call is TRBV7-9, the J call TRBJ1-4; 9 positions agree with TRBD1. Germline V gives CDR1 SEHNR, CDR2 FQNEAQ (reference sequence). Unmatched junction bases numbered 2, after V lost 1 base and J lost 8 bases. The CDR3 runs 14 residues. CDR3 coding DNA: TGTGCCAGCAGCTTAGGGACAGGGGAAGAAAAACTGTTTTTT. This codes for CASSLGTGEEKLFF.

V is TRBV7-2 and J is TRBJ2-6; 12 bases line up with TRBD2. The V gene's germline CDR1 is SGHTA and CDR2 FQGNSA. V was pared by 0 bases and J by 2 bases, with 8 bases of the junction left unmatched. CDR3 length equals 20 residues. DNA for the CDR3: TGTGCCAGCAGCTTAGCCAGGCTAGCGGGAGGGCCGGCTGGGGCCAACGTCCTGACTTTC. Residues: CASSLARLAGGPAGANVLTF.

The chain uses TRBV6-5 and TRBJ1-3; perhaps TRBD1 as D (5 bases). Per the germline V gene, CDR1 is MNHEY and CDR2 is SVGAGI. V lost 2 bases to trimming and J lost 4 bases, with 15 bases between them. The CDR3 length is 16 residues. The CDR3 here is CASSYSGTGPGNTIYF. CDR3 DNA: TGTGCCAGCAGTTACAGTGGGACCGGGCCCGGAAACACCATATATTTT.

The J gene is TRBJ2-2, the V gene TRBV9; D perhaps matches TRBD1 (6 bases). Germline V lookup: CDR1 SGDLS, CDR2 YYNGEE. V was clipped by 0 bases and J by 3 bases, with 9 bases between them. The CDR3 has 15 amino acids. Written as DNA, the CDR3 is TGTGCCAGCAGCGTAGGTCAGGGGTACACCGGGGAGCTGTTTTTT. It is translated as CASSVGQGYTGELFF.

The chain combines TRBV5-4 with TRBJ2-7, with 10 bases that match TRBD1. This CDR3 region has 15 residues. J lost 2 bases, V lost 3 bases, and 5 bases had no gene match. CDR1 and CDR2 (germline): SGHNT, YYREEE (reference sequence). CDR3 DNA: TGTGCCAGCAGCTCCACCGGGACAGGGGCCTACGAGCAGTACTTC. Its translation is CASSSTGTGAYEQYF.

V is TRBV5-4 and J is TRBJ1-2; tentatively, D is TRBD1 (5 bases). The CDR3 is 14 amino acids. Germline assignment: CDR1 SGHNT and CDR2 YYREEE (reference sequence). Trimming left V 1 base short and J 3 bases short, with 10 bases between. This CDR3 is CASSLPAGDYGYTF. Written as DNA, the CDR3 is TGTGCCAGCAGCTTGCCCGCGGGGGACTATGGCTACACCTTC.

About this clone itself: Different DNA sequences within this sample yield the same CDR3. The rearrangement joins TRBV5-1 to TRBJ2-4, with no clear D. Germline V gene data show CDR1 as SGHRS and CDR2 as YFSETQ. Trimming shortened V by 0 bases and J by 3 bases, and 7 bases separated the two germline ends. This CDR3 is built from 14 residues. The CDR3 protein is CASSLEGSKNIQYF. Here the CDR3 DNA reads TGCGCCAGCAGCTTGGAAGGAAGCAAAAACATTCAGTACTTC.

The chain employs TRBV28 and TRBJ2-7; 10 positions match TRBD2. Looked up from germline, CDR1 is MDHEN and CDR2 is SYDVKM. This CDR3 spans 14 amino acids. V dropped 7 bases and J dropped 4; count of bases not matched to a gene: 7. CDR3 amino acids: CASTESSGSYEQYF. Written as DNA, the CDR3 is TGTGCCAGCACCGAATCTAGCGGGAGTTACGAGCAGTACTTC.

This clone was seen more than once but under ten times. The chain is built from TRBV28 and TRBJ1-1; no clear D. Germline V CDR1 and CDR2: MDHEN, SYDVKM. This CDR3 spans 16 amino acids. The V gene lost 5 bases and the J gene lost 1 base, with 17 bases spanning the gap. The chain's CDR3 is CASSASAGVKNTEAFF. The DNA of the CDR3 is TGTGCCAGCAGTGCGTCAGCCGGGGTAAAGAACACTGAAGCTTTCTTT.

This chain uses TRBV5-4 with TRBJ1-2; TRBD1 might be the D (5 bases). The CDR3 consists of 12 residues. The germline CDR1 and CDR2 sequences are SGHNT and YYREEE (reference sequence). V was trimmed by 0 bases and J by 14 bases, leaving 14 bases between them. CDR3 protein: CASSLEGTARTF. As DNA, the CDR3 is TGTGCCAGCAGCTTGGAAGGGACGGCACGAACCTTC.

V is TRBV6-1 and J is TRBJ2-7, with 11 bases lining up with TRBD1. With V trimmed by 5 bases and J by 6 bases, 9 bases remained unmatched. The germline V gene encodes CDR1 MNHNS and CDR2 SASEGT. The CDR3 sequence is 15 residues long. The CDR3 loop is CASSPLPGQGGEQYF. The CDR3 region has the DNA TGTGCCAGCAGTCCCCTCCCGGGACAGGGGGGCGAGCAGTACTTC.

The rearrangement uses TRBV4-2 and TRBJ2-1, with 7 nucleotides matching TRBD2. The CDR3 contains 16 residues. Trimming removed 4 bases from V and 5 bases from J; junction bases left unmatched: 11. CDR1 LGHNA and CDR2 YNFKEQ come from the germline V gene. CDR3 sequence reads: CASSPRVSSGNNEQFF. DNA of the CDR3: TGTGCCAGCAGCCCGAGGGTCTCTAGCGGAAACAATGAGCAGTTCTTC.

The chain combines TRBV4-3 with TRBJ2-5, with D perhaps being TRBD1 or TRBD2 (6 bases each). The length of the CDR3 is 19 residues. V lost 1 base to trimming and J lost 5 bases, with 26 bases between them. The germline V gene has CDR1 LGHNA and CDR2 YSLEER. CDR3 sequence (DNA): TGCGCCAGCAGCCAAGTTCCCCCGGGGCCGGTCGGGGGCCGGGAGACCCAGTACTTC. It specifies CASSQVPPGPVGGRETQYF.

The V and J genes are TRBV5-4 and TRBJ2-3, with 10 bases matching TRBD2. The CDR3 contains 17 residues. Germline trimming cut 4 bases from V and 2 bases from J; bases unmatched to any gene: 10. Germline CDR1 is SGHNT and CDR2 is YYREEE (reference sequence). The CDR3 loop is CASSRPTSGVPTDTQYF. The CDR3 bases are TGTGCCAGCAGCCGTCCCACTAGCGGGGTACCCACAGATACGCAGTATTTT.

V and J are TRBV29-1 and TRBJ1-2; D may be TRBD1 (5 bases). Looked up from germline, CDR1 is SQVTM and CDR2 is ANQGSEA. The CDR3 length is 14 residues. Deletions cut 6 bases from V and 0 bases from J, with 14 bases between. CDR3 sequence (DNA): TGCAGCGTCGCGGGACGTTTATCTAACTATGGCTACACCTTC. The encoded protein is CSVAGRLSNYGYTF. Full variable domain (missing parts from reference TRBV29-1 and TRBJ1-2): SAVISQKPSRDICQRGTSLTIQCQVDSQVTMMFWYRQQPGQSLTLIATANQGSEATYESGFVIDKFPISRPNLTFSTLTVSNMSPEDSSIYLCSVAGRLSNYGYTFGSGTRLTVV.

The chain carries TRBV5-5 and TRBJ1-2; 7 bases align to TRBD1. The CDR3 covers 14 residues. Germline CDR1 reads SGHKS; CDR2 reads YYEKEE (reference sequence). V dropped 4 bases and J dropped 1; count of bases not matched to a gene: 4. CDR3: CASSPGGRNYGYTF. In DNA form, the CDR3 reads TGTGCCAGCAGCCCAGGGGGGCGTAACTATGGCTACACCTTC.

The CDR3 reads CAWKAGGMTDTQYF. Written as DNA, the CDR3 is TGTGCCTGGAAGGCGGGAGGGATGACAGATACGCAGTATTTT. The chain has TRBV30 and TRBJ2-3; 9 bases line up with TRBD2. The germline gives CDR1 GTSNPN, CDR2 SVGIG (reference sequence). The CDR3 runs 14 residues. V was clipped by 4 bases and J by 3 bases; unmatched bases: 5.